Many counts were recorded for the clone carrying this T cell receptor (beta chain). Its specificity is unknown. CDR1 SQVTM and CDR2 ANQGSEA come from the germline V gene. The CDR3 is 11 residues long. Trimming cost V 7 bases and J 9 bases, with 15 bases left between them. As handled by the study authors: Counts of TCRs in each sample centred on a median of approximately 96,000 and extended from about 20,000 to 690,000. From the RACE reads, TCRdb called clonotypes with MiXCR, one entry per CDR3 protein. These V and J calls are TCRdb output, not the study's own analysis. The sample yields around 120,000 distinct CDR3 sequences, approximately 15% seen once. The data originate from a study of human T cells and chemical hapten exposure. Study overall: DPC (0.01%) was patch tested on the upper back and read at 6 days. Minor volume differences among pooled libraries chiefly drove per-sample TCR yield variation.

Study results and limitations: Healthy people's immune response may differ from that of the donors, who had alopecia.

The time point denotes: pre-sensitization, week 0. Treatment meaning: therapeutic diphenylcyclopropenone sensitization with weekly scalp DPC. The genes are TRBV29-1 and TRBJ1-1; D possibly corresponds to TRBD1 (5 bases). The receptor was isolated from a woman between 18 and 30 years old with alopecia areata. Some clones in this sample may be carry-over from other donors' samples. The sample consisted of whole blood, taken in connection with sensitization to the hapten diphenylcyclopropenone (DPC). This chain's CDR3 is CSGDSPTQAFF. The CDR3 DNA reads as TGCAGCGGCGACAGTCCTACCCAAGCTTTCTTT.